The sequence of this T cell receptor (beta chain) was determined in a study of regulatory T cells in long-lasting Graves disease. The ends lost 7 bases at V and 9 bases at J; junction bases unmatched: 4. CDR3 length: 12 amino acids. Germline CDR1 MNHNS, CDR2 SASEGT. This clonotype was observed at least ten times. Documented time point: newly diagnosed GD, antithyroid drugs for less than 3 months. Construction of the TCR library relied on RNA isolated from PBMCs. Nine milliliters of peripheral blood were drawn into EDTA tubes. TCR beta libraries were built with iRepertoire HTBI primers and Arm-PCR of CDR3 regions. TCRdb re-called the multiplex PCR reads with MiXCR, one entry per CDR3 protein. This table holds a few hundred thousand distinct CDR3 sequences, roughly 15% found once. The data also belong to a second study, concerning T cells in Graves' hyperthyroidism and ophthalmopathy. This second study says: Most clonotypes expanded in thyroid above 0.001 were likewise present in blood. Through a model of 13 V-J features, ophthalmopathy was separated from stable hyperthyroidism.

The rearrangement links TRBV6-1 to TRBJ2-4, with TRBD1 matching over 9 bases. The sequence came from a woman aged 18-29 years with Graves disease. The sequencing here drew on peripheral blood mononuclear cells (PBMCs), taken at new diagnosis, from a patient treated with antithyroid drugs. The CDR3 DNA reads as TGTGCCAGCATCCCGACAGGGGGCATTCAGTACTTC. Encoded protein: CASIPTGGIQYF.